This TCR beta chain is drawn from a study of blood T cells in healthy people across ages. This clonotype has only a few counts. Per-sample PBMC isolation yielded at least 7 million cells. Combining a sample-barcoded 5' primer with a J-beta primer mix, a second PCR ran for about 6 to 12 cycles. Each sample yielded at least 3 million CDR3-containing paired-end reads. TCRdb reprocessed the 5' RACE reads via MiXCR and lists one record per CDR3 protein. The sample comprises 800,000 to 1,300,000 distinct CDR3 sequences, almost 25% of which are singletons, and around 0.7% rests with the top ten. Another study also made use of these data, one on T cells of mothers and their children. Per that study: Healthy Caucasian mothers, three in number, and their six children were the donors.

The sequencing sample was made of blood. The receptor's source is a girl aged 2 to 9 in good health.

CDR3 in amino acids: CASSSTTDRKETQYF. The CDR3 DNA reads TGTGCCAGCAGCTCTACGACCGATAGAAAAGAGACCCAGTACTTC. The rearrangement uses TRBV21-1 and TRBJ2-5. TRBV21-1 is a known pseudogene. The CDR3 covers 15 residues.